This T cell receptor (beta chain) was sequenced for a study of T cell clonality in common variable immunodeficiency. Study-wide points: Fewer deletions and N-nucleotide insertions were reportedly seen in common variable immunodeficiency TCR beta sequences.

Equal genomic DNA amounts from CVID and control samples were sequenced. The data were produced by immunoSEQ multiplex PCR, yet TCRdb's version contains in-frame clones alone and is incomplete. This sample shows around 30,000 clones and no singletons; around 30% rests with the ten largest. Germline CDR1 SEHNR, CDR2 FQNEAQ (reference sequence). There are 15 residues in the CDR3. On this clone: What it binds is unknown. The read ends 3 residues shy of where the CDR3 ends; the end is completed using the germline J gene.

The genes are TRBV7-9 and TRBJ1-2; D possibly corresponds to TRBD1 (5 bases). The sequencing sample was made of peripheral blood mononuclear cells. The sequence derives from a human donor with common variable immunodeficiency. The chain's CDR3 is CASIKRGYQGDGYTF. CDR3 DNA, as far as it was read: TGTGCCAGCATCAAAAGGGGTTACCAGGGTGACGGC.